This TCR beta chain comes out of a study of CD8 T cells in Susac syndrome. RNA in amounts of roughly 0.5 to 1 ug was reverse transcribed with random hexamers. Amplification of TCR beta CDR3 used immunoSEQ multiplex PCR across 54 Vbeta and 13 Jbeta. MiXCR was run by TCRdb on the immunoSEQ multiplex PCR reads, yielding one entry per CDR3 protein. The table lists a few hundred thousand distinct CDR3 sequences, 95% of them singletons. V was clipped by 4 bases and J by 4 bases; unmatched bases: 4. This CDR3 has 14 residues. CDR1 is MNHEY, CDR2 SMNVEV, per germline (reference sequence). The sequenced sample was CD4+ T cells from PBMCs. V and J are TRBV27 and TRBJ2-1, with TRBD1 matching over 7 bases. This sequence was found in a human donor with multiple sclerosis. The CDR3 nucleotides are TGTGCCAGCAGTTCATTACAGGGGTACAATGAGCAGTTCTTC. Translating gives CASSSLQGYNEQFF.